This T cell receptor (beta chain) was sequenced in a study of blood T cell repertoires in COVID-19 (dated by TCRdb to 2019 to 2021). The study in broad terms: Samples from collaborators originated in the United States, Italy and Spain and spanned both the acute and convalescent phases of COVID-19. The material from the prospective study consisted of cDNA or gDNA derived from T cells, B-cell-depleted T cells, or PBMCs. A freely available public database, intended as a resource for researchers studying the immune response to SARS-CoV-2, is where the repertoires were released. HLA class I and class II types, where available, came from metadata supplied by the sample provider rather than from assay-based typing. A de-identified subject ID, COVID-19 status, age in years and sex were almost always included in the sample metadata. Subjects who had been exposed to COVID-19, were actively infected with it, or had recovered from it provided the deeply sampled blood TCRbeta repertoires that made up the dataset. The samples were drawn from two sources: the first 160 participants of the ongoing ImmuneRACE study, and 950 to 1,500 subjects contributed by 6 global collaborators. Points the paper makes about the study in general: The quantity of clinical and demographic metadata differed by source and by participant and was supplied without curation.

TCRbeta CDR3 regions were amplified from genomic DNA by means of the immunoSEQ Assay, a bias-controlled multiplex PCR. The study's processing was this. Nucleated cell counts per sample were estimated from amplification of reference gene primers within the assay. To quantify the absolute abundance of each unique TCRbeta CDR3 rearrangement, sequence reads were collapsed and filtered. For each sample, productive Simpson clonality was calculated as the square root of Simpson's diversity index across productive rearrangements. The source is immuneACCESS, and TCRdb retained only in-frame sequences with V and J called. Part of the clones is not carried over; for the studies checked, unresolved V genes explain less than half of this, and the remainder is unexplained. V and J calls and clone size follow that table, whereas D and trimming were derived from the DNA. This sample gives more than 350,000 clones in total; around nine tenths of them show up just once. The ten largest make up approximately 1.5% of the sample.

Relative to germline, V is 2 bases shorter and J is 5 bases shorter, with 15 bases between their ends. CDR1 and CDR2 are read off the germline V gene as MDHEN and SYDVKM. Its CDR3 holds 15 amino acids, cysteine through phenylalanine. Only CDR3 DNA is held: 45 bases, read in frame from base 1. Enrolling through a virtual design, the prospective study's participants ranged in age from roughly 18 to 89 years and lived across roughly 24 United States geographic areas. In the prospective study, cohorts were assigned on the basis of participant-reported clinical history obtained from a screening survey and a study questionnaire. Exposed participants had been in contact with someone with a PCR-confirmed or clinician-diagnosed COVID-19 case within 2 weeks of study entry. In the prospective study, mobile phlebotomists collected whole blood, serum and a nasopharyngeal or oropharyngeal swab from each participant. Prospective study participants could optionally give additional blood draws and questionnaires over a roughly 2-month period. Blood samples from the prospective study were shipped frozen or at room temperature prior to DNA extraction.

Comment on this clone: What this receptor recognizes is not known. Within one base of it there is no much larger clone, and no base qualities were kept.

The sample consisted of PBMCs or T cells enriched from blood (not recorded which). This TCR was sampled from a young woman who had been exposed to COVID-19. The rearrangement combines TRBV28 with TRBJ2-5; a tentative D call is TRBD2 (6 bases match). The CDR3 region has the sequence CASSLVGGLEETQYF. The nucleotide sequence reads as follows: TGTGCCAGCAGTTTAGTCGGGGGTTTGGAGGAGACCCAGTACTTC.